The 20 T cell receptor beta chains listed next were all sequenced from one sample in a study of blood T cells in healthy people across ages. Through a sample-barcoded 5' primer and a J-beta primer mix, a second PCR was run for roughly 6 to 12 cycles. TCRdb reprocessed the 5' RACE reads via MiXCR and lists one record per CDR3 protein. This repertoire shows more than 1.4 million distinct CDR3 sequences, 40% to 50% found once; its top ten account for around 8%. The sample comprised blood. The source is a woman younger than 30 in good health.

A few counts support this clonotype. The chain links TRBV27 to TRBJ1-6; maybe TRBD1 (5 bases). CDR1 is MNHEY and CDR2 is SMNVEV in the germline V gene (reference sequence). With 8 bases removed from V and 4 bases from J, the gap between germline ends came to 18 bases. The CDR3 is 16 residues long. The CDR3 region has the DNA TGTGCCAGCGGTTCCCTAGGGGCTCGATATAATTCACCCCTCCACTTT. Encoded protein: CASGSLGARYNSPLHF.

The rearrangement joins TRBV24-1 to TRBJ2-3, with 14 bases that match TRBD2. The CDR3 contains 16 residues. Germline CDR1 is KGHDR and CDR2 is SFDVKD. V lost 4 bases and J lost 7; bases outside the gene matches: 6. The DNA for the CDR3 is TGTGCCACCAGTGAGACTAGCGGGGGGGCCGGTTATACGCAGTATTTT. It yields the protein CATSETSGGAGYTQYF.

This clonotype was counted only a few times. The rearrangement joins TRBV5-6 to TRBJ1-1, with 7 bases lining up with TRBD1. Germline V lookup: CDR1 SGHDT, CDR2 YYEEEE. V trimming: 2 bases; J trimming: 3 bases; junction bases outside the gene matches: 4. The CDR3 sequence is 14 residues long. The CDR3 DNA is TGTGCCAGCAGCTTTGCAGGGGGGGACACTGAAGCTTTCTTT. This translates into CASSFAGGDTEAFF.

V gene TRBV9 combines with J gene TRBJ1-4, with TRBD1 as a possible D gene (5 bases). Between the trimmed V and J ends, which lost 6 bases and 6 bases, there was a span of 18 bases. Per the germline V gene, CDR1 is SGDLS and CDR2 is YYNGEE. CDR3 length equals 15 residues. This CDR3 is CASTAGPGTHEKLFF. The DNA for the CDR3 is TGTGCCAGCACCGCGGGGCCAGGGACCCATGAAAAACTGTTTTTT.

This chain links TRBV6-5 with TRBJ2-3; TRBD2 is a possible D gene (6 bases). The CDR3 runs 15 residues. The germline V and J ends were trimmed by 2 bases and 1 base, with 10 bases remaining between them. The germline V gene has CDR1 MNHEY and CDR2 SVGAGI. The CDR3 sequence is CASSYAGTGTDTQYF. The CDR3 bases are TGTGCCAGCAGTTACGCGGGGACTGGCACAGATACGCAGTATTTT.

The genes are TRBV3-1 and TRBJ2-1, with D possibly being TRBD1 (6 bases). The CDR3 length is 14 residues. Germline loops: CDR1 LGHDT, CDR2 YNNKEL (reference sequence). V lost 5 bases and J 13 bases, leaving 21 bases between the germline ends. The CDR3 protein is CASSVGLRGETQFF. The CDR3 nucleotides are TGTGCCAGCAGCGTAGGACTCAGGGGAGAGACCCAGTTCTTC.

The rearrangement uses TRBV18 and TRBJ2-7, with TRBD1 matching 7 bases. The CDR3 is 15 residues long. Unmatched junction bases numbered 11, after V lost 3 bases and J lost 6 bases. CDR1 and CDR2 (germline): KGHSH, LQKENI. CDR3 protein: CASSPLTGVLAEQYF. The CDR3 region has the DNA TGTGCCAGCTCACCCCTAACAGGGGTACTTGCCGAGCAGTACTTC.

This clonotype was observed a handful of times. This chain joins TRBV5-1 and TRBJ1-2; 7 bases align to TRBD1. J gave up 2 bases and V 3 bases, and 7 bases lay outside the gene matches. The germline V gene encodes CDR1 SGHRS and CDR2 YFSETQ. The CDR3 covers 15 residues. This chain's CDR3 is CASSSNLQGNYGYTF. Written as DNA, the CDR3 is TGCGCCAGCAGCTCAAACCTACAGGGGAACTATGGCTACACCTTC.

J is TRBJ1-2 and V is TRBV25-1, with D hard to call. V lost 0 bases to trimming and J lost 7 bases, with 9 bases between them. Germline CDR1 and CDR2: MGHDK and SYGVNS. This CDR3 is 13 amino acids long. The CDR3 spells CASSEYGEGGYTF. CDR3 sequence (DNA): TGTGCCAGCAGTGAATACGGGGAGGGTGGCTACACCTTC.

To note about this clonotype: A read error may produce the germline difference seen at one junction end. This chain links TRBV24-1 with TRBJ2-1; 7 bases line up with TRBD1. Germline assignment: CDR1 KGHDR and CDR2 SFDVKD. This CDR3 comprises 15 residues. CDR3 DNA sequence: TGTGCCATCAGTGATTCCCGGGACAGACACAATGAGCAGTTCTTC. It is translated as CAISDSRDRHNEQFF.

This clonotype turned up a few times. CDR3: CASRGPINEKLFF. For the CDR3, the DNA is TGTGCCAGCAGGGGACCGATTAATGAAAAACTGTTTTTT. The chain carries TRBV12-3 or TRBV12-4 and TRBJ1-4; D is possibly TRBD1 (5 bases). The CDR3 spans 13 residues. V gave up 6 bases and J gave up 4 bases, with 9 bases separating them.

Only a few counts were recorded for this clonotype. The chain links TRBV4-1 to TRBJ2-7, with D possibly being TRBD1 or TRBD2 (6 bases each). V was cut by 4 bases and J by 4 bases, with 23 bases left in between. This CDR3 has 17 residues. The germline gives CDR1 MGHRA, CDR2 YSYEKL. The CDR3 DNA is TGCGCCAGCAGCCTCCTATCGGGACTGAGGGGGTCGTACGAGCAGTACTTC. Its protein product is CASSLLSGLRGSYEQYF.

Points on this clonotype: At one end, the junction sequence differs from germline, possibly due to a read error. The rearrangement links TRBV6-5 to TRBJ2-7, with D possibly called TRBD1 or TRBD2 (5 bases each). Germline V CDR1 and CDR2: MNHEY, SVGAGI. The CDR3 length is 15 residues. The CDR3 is CGSIPGRGYSYEQYF. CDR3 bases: TGTGGCAGCATCCCGGGACGGGGATACTCCTACGAGCAGTACTTC.

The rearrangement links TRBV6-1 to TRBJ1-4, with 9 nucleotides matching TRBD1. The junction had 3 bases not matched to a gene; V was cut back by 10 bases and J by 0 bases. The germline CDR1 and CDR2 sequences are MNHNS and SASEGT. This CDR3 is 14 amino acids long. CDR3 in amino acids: CATGTGTTNEKLFF. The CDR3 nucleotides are TGTGCCACGGGGACAGGGACAACTAATGAAAAACTGTTTTTT.

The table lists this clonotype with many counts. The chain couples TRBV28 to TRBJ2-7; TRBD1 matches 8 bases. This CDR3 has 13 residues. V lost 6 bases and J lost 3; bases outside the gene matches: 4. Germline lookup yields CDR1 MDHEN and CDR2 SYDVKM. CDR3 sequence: CASRGDRGYEQYF. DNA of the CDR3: TGTGCCAGCAGGGGAGACAGGGGCTACGAGCAGTACTTC.

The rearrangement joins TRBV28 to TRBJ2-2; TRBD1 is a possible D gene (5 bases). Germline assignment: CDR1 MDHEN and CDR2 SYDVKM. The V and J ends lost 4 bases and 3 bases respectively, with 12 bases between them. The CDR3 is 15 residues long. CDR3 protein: CASSSRTYYTGELFF. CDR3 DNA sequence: TGTGCCAGCAGTTCCCGGACATACTACACCGGGGAGCTGTTTTTT.

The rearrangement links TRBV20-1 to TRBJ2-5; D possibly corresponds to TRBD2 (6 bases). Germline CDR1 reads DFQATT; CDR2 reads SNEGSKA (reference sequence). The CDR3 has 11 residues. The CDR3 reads CGGDFSETQYF. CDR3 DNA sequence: TGCGGAGGGGACTTCAGCGAGACCCAGTACTTC.

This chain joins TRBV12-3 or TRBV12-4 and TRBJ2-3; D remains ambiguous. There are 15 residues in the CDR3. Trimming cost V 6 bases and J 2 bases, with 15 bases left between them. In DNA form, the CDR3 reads TGTGCCAGCAGCCAGCCCGGGCCAGTCACAGATACGCAGTATTTT. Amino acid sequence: CASSQPGPVTDTQYF.

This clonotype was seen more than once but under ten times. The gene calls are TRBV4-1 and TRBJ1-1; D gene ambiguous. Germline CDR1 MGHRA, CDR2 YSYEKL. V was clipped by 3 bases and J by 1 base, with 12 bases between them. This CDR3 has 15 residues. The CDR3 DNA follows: TGCGCCAGCAGCCATGGTTTCGGAACGAACACTGAAGCTTTCTTT. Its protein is CASSHGFGTNTEAFF.

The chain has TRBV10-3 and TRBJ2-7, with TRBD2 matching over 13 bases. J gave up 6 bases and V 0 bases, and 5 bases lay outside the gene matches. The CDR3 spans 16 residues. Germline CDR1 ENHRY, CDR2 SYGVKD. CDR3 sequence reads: CAISESQGLAGFEQYF. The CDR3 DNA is TGTGCCATCAGTGAGTCGCAGGGACTAGCGGGGTTCGAGCAGTACTTC.